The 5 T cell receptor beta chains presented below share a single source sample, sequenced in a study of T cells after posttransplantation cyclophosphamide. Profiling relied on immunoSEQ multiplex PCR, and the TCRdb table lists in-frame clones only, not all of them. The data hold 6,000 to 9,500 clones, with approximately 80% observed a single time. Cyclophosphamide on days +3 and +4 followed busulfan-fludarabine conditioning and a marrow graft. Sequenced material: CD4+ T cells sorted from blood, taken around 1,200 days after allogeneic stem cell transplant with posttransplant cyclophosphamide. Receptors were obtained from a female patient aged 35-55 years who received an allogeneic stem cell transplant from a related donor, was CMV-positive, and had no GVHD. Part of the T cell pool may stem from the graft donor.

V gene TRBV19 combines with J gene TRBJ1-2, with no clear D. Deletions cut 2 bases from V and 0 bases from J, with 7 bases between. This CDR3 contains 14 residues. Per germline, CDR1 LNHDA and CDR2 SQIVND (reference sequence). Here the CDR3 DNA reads TGTGCCAGTAGTATAAACGGAGCTAACTATGGCTACACCTTC. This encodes CASSINGANYGYTF.

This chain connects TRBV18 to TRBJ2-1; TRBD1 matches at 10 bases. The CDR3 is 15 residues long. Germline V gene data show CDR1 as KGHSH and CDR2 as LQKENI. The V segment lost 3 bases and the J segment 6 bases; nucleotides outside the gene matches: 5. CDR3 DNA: TGTGCCAGCTCACCCGGGACAGGGGTGGCCAATGAGCAGTTCTTC. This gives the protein CASSPGTGVANEQFF.

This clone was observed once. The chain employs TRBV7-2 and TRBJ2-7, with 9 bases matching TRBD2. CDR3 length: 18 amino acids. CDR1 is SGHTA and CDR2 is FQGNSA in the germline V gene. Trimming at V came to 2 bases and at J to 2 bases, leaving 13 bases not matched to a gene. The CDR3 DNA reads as TGTGCCAGCAGCTTACGCGGGGGATTTGGCGGGGGGGCCTACGAGCAGTACTTC. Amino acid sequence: CASSLRGGFGGGAYEQYF.

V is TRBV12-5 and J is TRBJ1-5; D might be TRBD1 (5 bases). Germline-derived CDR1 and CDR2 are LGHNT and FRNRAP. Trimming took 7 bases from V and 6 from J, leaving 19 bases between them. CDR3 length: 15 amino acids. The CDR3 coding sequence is TGTGCTAGTGCCACCGGGACTCCAAGGGGTCAGCCCCAGCATTTT. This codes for CASATGTPRGQPQHF.

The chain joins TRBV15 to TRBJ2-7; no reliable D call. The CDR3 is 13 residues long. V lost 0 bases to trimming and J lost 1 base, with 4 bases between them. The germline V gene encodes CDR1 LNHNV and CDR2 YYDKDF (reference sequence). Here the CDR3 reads CATSRDLSYEQYF. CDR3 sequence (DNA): TGTGCCACCAGCAGAGACCTGTCCTACGAGCAGTACTTC.